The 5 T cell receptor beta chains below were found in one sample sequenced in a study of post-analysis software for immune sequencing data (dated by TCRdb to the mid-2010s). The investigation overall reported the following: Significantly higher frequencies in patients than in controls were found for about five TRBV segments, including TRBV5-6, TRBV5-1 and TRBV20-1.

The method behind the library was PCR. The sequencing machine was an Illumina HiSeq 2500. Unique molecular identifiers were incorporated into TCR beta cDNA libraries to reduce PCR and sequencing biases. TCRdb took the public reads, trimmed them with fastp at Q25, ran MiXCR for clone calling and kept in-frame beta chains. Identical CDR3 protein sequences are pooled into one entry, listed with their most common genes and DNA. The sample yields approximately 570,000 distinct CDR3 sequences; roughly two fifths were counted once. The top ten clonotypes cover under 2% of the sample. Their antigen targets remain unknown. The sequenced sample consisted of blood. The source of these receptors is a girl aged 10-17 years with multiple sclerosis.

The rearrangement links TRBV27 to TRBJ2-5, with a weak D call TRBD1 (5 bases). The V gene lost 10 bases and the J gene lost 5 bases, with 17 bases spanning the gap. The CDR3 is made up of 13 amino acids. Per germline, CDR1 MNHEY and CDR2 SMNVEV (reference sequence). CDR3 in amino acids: CATRAGMGETQYF. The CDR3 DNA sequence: TGTGCCACCCGGGCAGGGATGGGCGAGACCCAGTACTTC.

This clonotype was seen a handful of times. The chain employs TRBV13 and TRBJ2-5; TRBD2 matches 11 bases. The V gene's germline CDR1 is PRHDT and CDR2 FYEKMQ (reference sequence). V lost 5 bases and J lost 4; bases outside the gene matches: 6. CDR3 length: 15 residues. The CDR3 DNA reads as TGTGCCAGCAGCCCTGTCCTAGCGGGAGGAGAGACCCAGTACTTC. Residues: CASSPVLAGGETQYF.

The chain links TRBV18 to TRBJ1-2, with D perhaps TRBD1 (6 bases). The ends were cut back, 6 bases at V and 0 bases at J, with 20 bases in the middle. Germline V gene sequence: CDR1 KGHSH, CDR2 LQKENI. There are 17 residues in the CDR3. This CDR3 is CASSPDTQGSTNYGYTF. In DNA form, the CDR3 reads TGTGCCAGCTCGCCTGATACACAGGGTTCTACTAACTATGGCTACACCTTC. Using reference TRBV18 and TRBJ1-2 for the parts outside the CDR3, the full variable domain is NAGVMQNPRHLVRRRGQEARLRCSPMKGHSHVYWYRQLPEEGLKFMVYLQKENIIDESGMPKERFSAEFPKEGPSILRIQQVVRGDSAAYFCASSPDTQGSTNYGYTFGSGTRLTVV.

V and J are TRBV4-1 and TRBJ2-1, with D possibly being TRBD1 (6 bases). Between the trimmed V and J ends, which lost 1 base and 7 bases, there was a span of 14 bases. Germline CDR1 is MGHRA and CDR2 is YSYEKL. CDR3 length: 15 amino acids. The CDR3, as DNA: TGCGCCAGCAGCCAAGGATTGGGGACACCTAATGAGCAGTTCTTC. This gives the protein CASSQGLGTPNEQFF.

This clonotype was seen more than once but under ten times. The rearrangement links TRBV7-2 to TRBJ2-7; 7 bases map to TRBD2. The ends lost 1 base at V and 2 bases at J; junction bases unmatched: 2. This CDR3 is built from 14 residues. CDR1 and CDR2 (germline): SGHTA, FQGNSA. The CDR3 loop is CASSLELATYEQYF. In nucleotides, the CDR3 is TGTGCCAGCAGCTTAGAACTAGCGACCTACGAGCAGTACTTC. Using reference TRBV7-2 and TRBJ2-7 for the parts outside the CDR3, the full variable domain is GAGVSQSPSNKVTEKGKDVELRCDPISGHTALYWYRQSLGQGLEFLIYFQGNSAPDKSGLPSDRFSAERTGGSVSTLTIQRTQQEDSAVYLCASSLELATYEQYFGPGTRLTVT.